This TCR beta chain emerged from a study of T cell responses to AZD1222 COVID-19 vaccine. Findings of the study overall: Reports say nearly half of spike-specific TCRs go after unmutated variant regions. Spike-spanning, vaccine-associated CD4 TCRs were dominant at 160-218 and 743-854. Clonal diversity was possibly underestimated, and white British individuals and females predominated among donors. Of the AZD1222 recipients, only 5 to 7 were seropositive at baseline.

Of note for this clone: What it recognizes is unknown. The same CDR3 is also encoded by other DNA sequences in this sample.

Profiling relied on immunoSEQ multiplex PCR, and the TCRdb table lists in-frame clones only, not all of them. The repertoire consists of more than 100,000 clones, with 91% occurring once and the leading ten covering 45% to 55%. The CDR3 loop spans 12 amino acids. V lost 3 bases to trimming and J lost 4 bases, with 4 bases between them. The source of this sequence is an adult in good health. The chain employs TRBV12-3 or TRBV12-4 and TRBJ1-3; D is unresolved. The input for sequencing was peripheral blood, taken on day 0 of AZD1222 vaccination. This CDR3 reads CASSLGGNTIYF. CDR3 in DNA: TGTGCCAGCAGTTTGGGGGGAAACACCATATATTTT.